This entry concerns a single TCR beta chain. The data originate from a study of blood T cell repertoires in COVID-19. Study context: COVID-19 samples, acute and convalescent, were from the United States, Italy and Spain.

V was pared by 0 bases and J by 5 bases, with 2 bases of the junction left unmatched. Germline V lookup: CDR1 SGHVS, CDR2 FNYEAQ. The CDR3 has 15 residues. Study processing details: Amplified reference gene primers provided the basis for estimating nucleated cell counts. Only in-frame clones appear in the TCRdb table, and some are missing; sequencing was by immunoSEQ multiplex PCR. V, J and clone size are taken as reported in that table, and D and trimming were inferred from the DNA itself. The sample yields about 24,000 clones, approximately 85% seen once. Sequenced: peripheral blood. The sequence was obtained from a human donor in a cohort sampled during active COVID-19. The chain couples TRBV7-6 to TRBJ1-4; TRBD1 matches at 8 bases. CDR3 amino acids: CASSLAGTGNEKLFF. The DNA for the CDR3 is TGTGCCAGCAGCTTAGCCGGGACAGGCAATGAAAAACTGTTTTTT.